This record concerns one T cell receptor (beta chain) sequence. Its antigen is currently unknown. Profiling relied on immunoSEQ multiplex PCR, and the TCRdb table lists in-frame clones only, not all of them. Here the sample spans 100,000 to 150,000 clones, approximately 85% being singletons. The sample belongs to a study of cytotoxic CD8 clonotypes in ibrutinib-treated CLL. Study in general: Investigators collected response samples after a median 12 months of treatment, range 6 to 36.

The authors obtained approximately 2.1 micrograms of genomic DNA from cryopreserved PBMCs for TCR beta libraries. With 5 bases clipped from V and 3 bases from J, the junction kept 5 bases outside the gene matches. CDR3 length: 14 amino acids. Germline loops: CDR1 SGHTA, CDR2 FQGNSA. General study findings and limits: Sustained-remission and progressing patients had unequal sampling times.

The receptor comes from a human donor with chronic lymphocytic leukemia. The chain links TRBV7-2 to TRBJ2-5, with TRBD2 matching 8 bases. Specimen: PBMCs, collected after 24 months of ibrutinib treatment. In nucleotides, the CDR3 is TGTGCCAGCAGCATTAGCGGGAAAGAAGAGACCCAGTACTTC. Its translation is CASSISGKEETQYF.